This is a list of T cell receptor beta chains from one sample in a study of shared clonotypes between healthy human individuals. Assay: immunoSEQ multiplex PCR; the TCRdb copy retains only in-frame clones and omits some. The data contain roughly 2.2 million clones, approximately 95% of them seen just once; the ten biggest clones take up 0.39%. Material for sequencing was naive CD4+ T cells from PBMCs. The receptors shown here come from a man aged 18 to 29 in good health. Some clones in this sample may be carry-over from other donors' samples. Both conserved end residues are part of each CDR3. The order of the fields is V gene, clone size, D gene, J gene, CDR3 protein, CDR3 DNA. The D gene is left open where the match is weak. Size tells how often a clone was seen (once, few, many) or the class of an expanded clone, and some rows leave it out.

v_call: TRBV19
clone_size: -
d_call: TRBD2
j_call: TRBJ2-3
cdr3_aa: CASSNPPGLAGGPIDTQYF
cdr3_nt: TGTGCCAGTAGTAACCCTCCCGGACTAGCGGGAGGGCCAATAGATACGCAGTATTTT

v_call: TRBV10-3
clone_size: -
d_call: TRBD1
j_call: TRBJ2-7
cdr3_aa: CAIKVSAGGDEQYF
cdr3_nt: TGTGCCATCAAAGTTTCGGCAGGGGGCGACGAGCAGTACTTC

v_call: TRBV10-2
clone_size: -
d_call: TRBD2
j_call: TRBJ2-7
cdr3_aa: CASGGSRESNFYEQYF
cdr3_nt: TGCGCCAGCGGCGGGAGCAGGGAAAGTAATTTCTACGAGCAGTACTTC

v_call: TRBV4-1
clone_size: -
d_call: -
j_call: TRBJ1-2
cdr3_aa: CASRLDSFNYYGYTF
cdr3_nt: TGCGCCAGCCGACTAGACAGTTTTAACTACTATGGCTACACCTTC

v_call: TRBV30
clone_size: -
d_call: -
j_call: TRBJ2-3
cdr3_aa: CAWSGENTDTQYF
cdr3_nt: TGTGCCTGGAGTGGAGAAAACACAGATACGCAGTATTTT

v_call: TRBV7-2
clone_size: -
d_call: -
j_call: TRBJ2-1
cdr3_aa: CASSLEASSSYNEQFF
cdr3_nt: TGTGCCAGCAGCTTAGAGGCGAGTAGCTCCTACAATGAGCAGTTCTTC

v_call: TRBV5-1
clone_size: -
d_call: TRBD2
j_call: TRBJ2-1
cdr3_aa: CASSSTGRLTSGSYNEQFF
cdr3_nt: TGCGCCAGCAGCTCAACGGGACGGCTGACTAGCGGGAGCTACAATGAGCAGTTCTTC

v_call: TRBV4-3
clone_size: -
d_call: -
j_call: TRBJ2-3
cdr3_aa: CASGFGGSTDTQYF
cdr3_nt: TGCGCCAGCGGATTTGGAGGGAGCACAGATACGCAGTATTTT

v_call: TRBV5-4
clone_size: -
d_call: -
j_call: TRBJ2-3
cdr3_aa: CASSQAGHRTDTQYF
cdr3_nt: TGTGCCAGCAGCCAGGCGGGACACCGCACAGATACGCAGTATTTT

v_call: TRBV2
clone_size: few
d_call: TRBD1
j_call: TRBJ1-2
cdr3_aa: CASSQIRDRSNGYTF
cdr3_nt: TGTGCCAGCTCCCAAATCCGGGACAGAAGCAATGGCTACACCTTC

v_call: TRBV27
clone_size: -
d_call: -
j_call: TRBJ2-7
cdr3_aa: CASSLRGYGAYEQYF
cdr3_nt: TGTGCCAGCTCTCTGAGAGGGTACGGTGCCTACGAGCAGTACTTC

v_call: TRBV29-1
clone_size: -
d_call: -
j_call: TRBJ2-3
cdr3_aa: CSVGLRDRASTDTQYF
cdr3_nt: TGCAGCGTCGGACTCCGGGACCGAGCTAGCACAGATACGCAGTATTTT

v_call: TRBV6-4
clone_size: -
d_call: -
j_call: TRBJ2-7
cdr3_aa: CASIALSGKSSYEQYF
cdr3_nt: TGTGCCAGCATCGCCCTCAGTGGAAAGAGCTCCTACGAGCAGTACTTC

v_call: TRBV28
clone_size: -
d_call: -
j_call: TRBJ1-2
cdr3_aa: CASSLRRNYGYTF
cdr3_nt: TGTGCCAGCAGTTTACGCCGGAACTATGGCTACACCTTC

v_call: TRBV28
clone_size: -
d_call: -
j_call: TRBJ1-5
cdr3_aa: CASSSGTNSNQPQHF
cdr3_nt: TGTGCCAGCAGTTCCGGGACAAATAGCAATCAGCCCCAGCATTTT

v_call: TRBV11-3
clone_size: -
d_call: TRBD2
j_call: TRBJ2-1
cdr3_aa: CASSPTSGRPNEQFF
cdr3_nt: TGTGCCAGCAGCCCGACTAGCGGGAGGCCCAATGAGCAGTTCTTC

v_call: TRBV4-2
clone_size: -
d_call: -
j_call: TRBJ1-5
cdr3_aa: CASSHSQGASNQPQHF
cdr3_nt: TGTGCCAGCAGCCACTCGCAGGGAGCTAGCAATCAGCCCCAGCATTTT

v_call: TRBV6-1
clone_size: -
d_call: TRBD1
j_call: TRBJ2-7
cdr3_aa: CASSPRTGGVYEQYF
cdr3_nt: TGTGCCAGCAGTCCCCGGACAGGGGGCGTTTACGAGCAGTACTTC

v_call: TRBV10-3
clone_size: -
d_call: -
j_call: TRBJ1-4
cdr3_aa: CAMRGMGNEKLFF
cdr3_nt: TGTGCCATGCGGGGCATGGGTAATGAAAAACTGTTTTTT